The clone carrying this T cell receptor beta chain showed up just a few times. MiXCR, applied by TCRdb to the 5' RACE reads, yields one record per CDR3 protein. Of 300,000 to 400,000 distinct CDR3 sequences detected, approximately 13% appear once; the ten largest clones hold about 7%. V lost 2 bases, J lost 7 bases, and 15 bases lay in between. CDR1 is SGHAT, CDR2 FQNNGV, per germline. This CDR3 is built from 15 residues. These data belong to a study of identical twins. The data also belong to a second study, concerning yellow fever vaccine responses in identical twins.

The specimen was CD8+ T cells sorted from blood. This clonotype was obtained from a woman aged 18-29 years in good health. The chain couples TRBV11-2 to TRBJ2-1, with a possible D match to TRBD2 (5 bases). This chain's CDR3 is CASSLTLGSGNEQFF. The CDR3 DNA sequence: TGTGCCAGCAGCTTAACCTTGGGGTCGGGAAATGAGCAGTTCTTC.